The 28 T cell receptor beta chains listed next were all sequenced from one sample in a study of blood T cell repertoires in COVID-19. Assay used: immunoSEQ multiplex PCR; TCRdb lists only in-frame clones, some missing. The top ten clones hold more than 8.5% of a sample with approximately 260,000 clones, approximately 88% of them seen once. The sequenced sample was peripheral blood. These receptors were obtained from a woman in her sixties or seventies with COVID-19, enrolled during active disease.

J is TRBJ1-4 and V is TRBV7-9, with unresolved D. V lost 5 bases, J lost 0 bases, and 7 bases lay in between. The CDR3 is 14 residues long. The germline V gene has CDR1 SEHNR and CDR2 FQNEAQ (reference sequence). The CDR3 region has the DNA TGTGCCAGCAGCCCCGGGGCAACTAATGAAAAACTGTTTTTT. This sequence encodes CASSPGATNEKLFF.

This clone has more than one count but fewer than ten. This chain uses TRBV4-2 with TRBJ1-2; 8 bases map to TRBD1. Germline CDR1 is LGHNA and CDR2 is YNFKEQ. After removal of 1 base from V and 5 bases from J, the junction contained 9 bases not matched to a gene. CDR3 length: 16 residues. The CDR3 DNA follows: TGTGCCAGCAGCCAAGGGCTTGGCAGGGGGCCATATGGCTACACCTTC. Translated: CASSQGLGRGPYGYTF.

This chain joins TRBV3-1 (or the pseudogene TRBV3-2) and TRBJ1-1, with a possible D match to TRBD1 (6 bases). V was cut by 4 bases and J by 3 bases, with 9 bases left in between. The CDR3 has 13 residues. Per germline, CDR1 LGHDT and CDR2 YNNKEL (reference sequence). In nucleotides, the CDR3 is TGTGCCAGCAGCCGCGACAGGTACACTGAAGCTTTCTTT. Amino acid sequence: CASSRDRYTEAFF.

The genes are TRBV10-3 and TRBJ2-7, with D possibly being TRBD2 (6 bases). Germline V gene data show CDR1 as ENHRY and CDR2 as SYGVKD. Trimming removed 2 bases from V and 2 bases from J, with 10 bases in between. The CDR3 is made up of 14 amino acids. The CDR3 DNA follows: TGTGCCATCAGTGAGGGGACTGCCGCCTACGAGCAGTACTTC. Protein: CAISEGTAAYEQYF.

This clone was counted only a few times. The CDR3 here is CASRDREFGNQPQHF. The CDR3 DNA follows: TGTGCCAGCAGGGACAGGGAGTTCGGCAATCAGCCCCAGCATTTT. The chain uses TRBV2 and TRBJ1-5, with TRBD1 matching over 8 bases. Germline CDR1 is SNHLY and CDR2 is FYNNEI. The CDR3 is made up of 15 amino acids. V dropped 6 bases and J dropped 2; count of bases not matched to a gene: 6.

This rearrangement joins TRBV5-1 to TRBJ2-3; 10 nucleotides match TRBD1. The CDR3 runs to 15 residues. V gave up 4 bases and J gave up 4 bases; unmatched junction bases: 6. Per germline, CDR1 SGHRS and CDR2 YFSETQ. The CDR3, as DNA: TGCGCCAGCAGCCCAGGGACAGGGGTCCCAGATACGCAGTATTTT. Amino acids: CASSPGTGVPDTQYF.

As to this clone: In the same sample, other DNA sequences code for this CDR3. The chain links TRBV19 to TRBJ1-5, with D perhaps TRBD1 (6 bases). Trimming cost V 6 bases and J 3 bases, with 12 bases left between them. CDR1 and CDR2 from the germline V gene are LNHDA and SQIVND (reference sequence). CDR3 length: 14 residues. The chain's CDR3 is CASSTTGYNQPQHF. The CDR3 DNA is TGTGCCAGTAGCACAACAGGGTACAATCAGCCCCAGCATTTT.

The rearrangement joins TRBV4-1 to TRBJ1-6; D unclear. Germline CDR1 is MGHRA and CDR2 is YSYEKL. This CDR3 contains 17 residues. With 0 bases removed from V and 2 bases from J, the gap between germline ends came to 11 bases. The CDR3 loop is CASSQDLPSAYNSPLHF. The CDR3 bases are TGCGCCAGCAGCCAAGATCTTCCGTCAGCCTATAATTCACCCCTCCACTTT.

This clone was recorded only once. The chain joins TRBV6-4 to TRBJ1-2, with a possible D match to TRBD1 (6 bases). This CDR3 is built from 15 residues. The germline CDR1 and CDR2 sequences are MRHNA and SNTAGT. The V end was cut by 4 bases, the J end by 4 bases, with 16 bases between. The CDR3 sequence is CASSAEDSQLYGYTF. Here the CDR3 DNA reads TGTGCCAGCAGTGCGGAGGACAGCCAACTCTATGGCTACACCTTC.

This rearrangement joins TRBV7-9 to TRBJ1-1; weak D call: TRBD1 (6 bases). The length of the CDR3 is 15 residues. The V and J ends lost 1 base and 0 bases respectively, with 9 bases between them. The germline gives CDR1 SEHNR, CDR2 FQNEAQ (reference sequence). CDR3 protein: CASSLGQVMNTEAFF. The CDR3 bases are TGTGCCAGCAGCTTAGGACAGGTTATGAACACTGAAGCTTTCTTT. Drawing the rest from reference TRBV7-9 and TRBJ1-1, the complete variable domain is DTGVSQNPRHKITKRGQNVTFRCDPISEHNRLYWYRQTLGQGPEFLTYFQNEAQLEKSRLLSDRFSAERPKGSFSTLEIQRTEQGDSAMYLCASSLGQVMNTEAFFGQGTRLTVV.

CDR3 bases: TGTGCCAGCAGCTTACGTGGAGAGAACACCGGGGAGCTGTTTTTT. It translates to CASSLRGENTGELFF. This rearrangement joins TRBV7-6 to TRBJ2-2, with D unresolved. V was clipped by 2 bases and J by 1 base, with 8 bases between them. The CDR3 has 15 residues. Germline V gene data show CDR1 as SGHVS and CDR2 as FNYEAQ.

The V and J genes are TRBV6-5 and TRBJ1-5; TRBD1 agrees at 8 bases. V was pared by 7 bases and J by 6 bases, with 8 bases of the junction left unmatched. The CDR3 consists of 14 residues. Germline lookup yields CDR1 MNHEY and CDR2 SVGAGI. The CDR3 DNA follows: TGTGCCAGCAACCTAAGGACAGGGACTCAGCCCCAGCATTTT. It is translated as CASNLRTGTQPQHF.

This chain uses TRBV5-1 with TRBJ1-1; D call uncertain. CDR3 length: 14 amino acids. Between the trimmed V and J ends, which lost 0 bases and 6 bases, there was a span of 12 bases. Germline CDR1 SGHRS, CDR2 YFSETQ. The CDR3 sequence is CASSLDGDVPEAFF. CDR3 DNA sequence: TGCGCCAGCAGCTTGGACGGGGATGTCCCTGAAGCTTTCTTT.

This clone was found once. V usage is TRBV4-1 and J usage is TRBJ2-1; D is possibly TRBD1 (5 bases). From germline, CDR1 is MGHRA and CDR2 YSYEKL. The V end was cut by 1 base, the J end by 4 bases, with 11 bases between. The CDR3 extends over 15 amino acids. The CDR3 loop reads CASSQAPTDYNEQFF. CDR3 sequence (DNA): TGCGCCAGCAGCCAAGCCCCGACAGATTACAATGAGCAGTTCTTC.

The chain joins TRBV12-3 or TRBV12-4 to TRBJ1-4; 7 nucleotides align to TRBD1. Trimming at V came to 5 bases and at J to 11 bases, leaving 8 bases not matched to a gene. This CDR3 spans 13 amino acids. DNA for the CDR3: TGTGCCAGCAGTCCCAACAGGGGAAGGAAACTGTTTTTT. Translating it yields CASSPNRGRKLFF.

V is TRBV2 and J is TRBJ2-7, with D unclear. Trimming pared 4 bases from V and 3 bases from J, leaving 10 bases between. The CDR3 extends over 13 amino acids. CDR1 SNHLY and CDR2 FYNNEI come from the germline V gene. The DNA of the CDR3 is TGTGCCAGCAGTGTACGGGTTCTCTACGAGCAGTACTTC. Translated, it gives CASSVRVLYEQYF.

This clone was seen once. The chain combines TRBV30 with TRBJ2-3; D not resolved. Trimming took off 0 bases at V and 6 bases at J, with 10 bases between the two ends. CDR1 and CDR2 from the germline V gene are GTSNPN and SVGIG (reference sequence). This CDR3 is 13 amino acids long. CDR3 nucleotides: TGTGCCTGGAGTGTCATATGGAGTGATACGCAGTATTTT. It encodes CAWSVIWSDTQYF. Complete variable domain (other parts from reference TRBV30 and TRBJ2-3): SQTIHQWPATLVQPVGSPLSLECTVEGTSNPNLYWYRQAAGRGLQLLFYSVGIGQISSEVPQNLSASRPQDRQFILSSKKLLLSDSGFYLCAWSVIWSDTQYFGPGTRLTVL.

The chain employs TRBV11-3 and TRBJ2-2, with D perhaps TRBD1 (5 bases). From germline, CDR1 is SGHNT and CDR2 YENEEA. CDR3 length: 17 amino acids. Deletions cut 5 bases from V and 3 bases from J, with 19 bases between. The DNA for the CDR3 is TGTGCCAGCAGCCGGTTTTTGCAGGGAATCGACACCGGGGAGCTGTTTTTT. It codes for CASSRFLQGIDTGELFF.

The chain combines TRBV29-1 with TRBJ1-1, with 7 bases identical to TRBD1. CDR3 size: 13 residues. Trimming removed 8 bases from V and 0 bases from J; junction bases left unmatched: 6. The germline CDR1 and CDR2 sequences are SQVTM and ANQGSEA. The CDR3 is CSTWGQLNTEAFF. The CDR3 region has the DNA TGCAGCACGTGGGGACAGTTGAACACTGAAGCTTTCTTT.

The chain is built from TRBV6-2 or TRBV6-3 and TRBJ1-1, with 7 positions matching TRBD1. Unmatched junction bases numbered 9, after V lost 2 bases and J lost 3 bases. Germline V gene data show CDR1 as MNHEY and CDR2 as SVGEGT. The CDR3 runs to 16 residues. CDR3 in amino acids: CASSYPQGYLDTEAFF. CDR3 nucleotides: TGTGCCAGCAGTTACCCACAGGGGTATTTGGACACTGAAGCTTTCTTT.

V usage is TRBV9 and J usage is TRBJ2-1, with 11 bases matching TRBD2. There are 16 residues in the CDR3. V shed 4 bases and J 8 bases; nucleotides not matched to a gene: 11. Germline CDR1 SGDLS, CDR2 YYNGEE. Here the CDR3 DNA reads TGTGCCAGCAGCCGCGAACCTAGCGGGAGGTTTCATGAGCAGTTCTTC. This codes for CASSREPSGRFHEQFF.

The rearrangement links TRBV19 to TRBJ2-1; 11 nucleotides line up with TRBD2. This CDR3 region has 17 residues. The V gene's germline CDR1 is LNHDA and CDR2 SQIVND (reference sequence). V lost 2 bases to trimming and J lost 8 bases; unmatched junction nucleotides: 11. CDR3 in amino acids: CASSIWFTSGSIYEQFF. The CDR3 coding sequence is TGTGCCAGTAGTATATGGTTTACTAGCGGGAGTATCTATGAGCAGTTCTTC.

CDR3 nucleotides: TGTGCCAGCAGTCATGGAGGCTTTAACTATGGCTACACCTTC. It encodes CASSHGGFNYGYTF. The chain links TRBV25-1 to TRBJ1-2; no firm D call. CDR1 is MGHDK and CDR2 is SYGVNS in the germline V gene. Deletions cut 5 bases from V and 1 base from J, with 11 bases between. The CDR3 sequence is 14 residues long.

The chain uses TRBV11-1 and TRBJ1-2; D uncertain. V lost 5 bases and J 1 base, leaving 5 bases between the germline ends. Germline CDR1 and CDR2: SGHAT and FQDESV (reference sequence). This CDR3 has 12 residues. Here the CDR3 DNA reads TGTGCCAGCAGCGTAAATAACTATGGCTACACCTTC. Translation gives CASSVNNYGYTF.

The chain has TRBV15 and TRBJ1-4, with 9 nucleotides matching TRBD1. The CDR3 is 15 residues long. V was pared by 0 bases and J by 11 bases, with 7 bases of the junction left unmatched. CDR1 and CDR2 from the germline V gene are LNHNV and YYDKDF (reference sequence). CDR3 protein: CATSRDPGTGFKLFF. In nucleotides, the CDR3 is TGTGCCACCAGCAGAGATCCAGGGACAGGGTTTAAACTGTTTTTT.

V gene TRBV7-2 combines with J gene TRBJ2-2; D uncertain. This CDR3 contains 11 residues. With 5 bases removed from V and 9 bases from J, the gap between germline ends came to 7 bases. Germline CDR1 and CDR2: SGHTA and FQGNSA. Here the CDR3 reads CASSPVRELFF. Here the CDR3 DNA reads TGTGCCAGCAGCCCCGTCCGGGAGCTGTTTTTT.

This rearrangement joins TRBV2 to TRBJ1-5; D gene uncertain. Germline V gives CDR1 SNHLY, CDR2 FYNNEI. V lost 2 bases, J lost 4 bases, and 12 bases lay in between. The CDR3 extends over 15 amino acids. In nucleotides, the CDR3 is TGTGCCAGCAGTGAATCAGGCCAGGTGAATCAGCCCCAGCATTTT. It specifies CASSESGQVNQPQHF.

The gene calls are TRBV12-3 or TRBV12-4 and TRBJ1-4; 8 bases align to TRBD1. With V trimmed by 10 bases and J by 5 bases, 6 bases remained unmatched. The CDR3 is 13 residues long. The CDR3 DNA is TGTGCCACCAAAAGACAGGGGAATGAAAAACTGTTTTTT. It specifies CATKRQGNEKLFF.